This TCR beta chain was captured by sequencing in a study of control samples from healthy donors and cancer patients. This CDR3 contains 12 residues. Looked up from germline, CDR1 is GTSNPN and CDR2 is SVGIG (reference sequence). Repertoires were generated with immunoSEQ multiplex PCR, while TCRdb's copy carries only in-frame clones and drops some. The sample comprises 70,000 or so clones, 89% of which are singletons, and around 19% rests with the top ten. On this clone: One end of the junction is discordant with germline, which a read error may explain.

The sample taken for sequencing was PBMCs. The receptor comes from a man aged 60 to 75 with lung cancer. The V and J genes are TRBV30 and TRBJ1-3; D unclear. CDR3 in DNA: TGTGCCGGGAGTGTTAGGAGGGAAACCATATATTTT. It is translated as CAGSVRRETIYF.